The clone carrying this TCR beta chain was counted between two and nine times. Its target is not known. The source of the sample is a study of beta chain features in type 1 diabetes. As for the study in general: Sorted cells, 107,917,701 in number, were examined across all samples. Overall study findings and caveats: All four CD4+ subsets from Type 1 diabetes patients carried moderately but significantly shorter TCRB CDR3s.

With 4 bases removed from V and 7 bases from J, the gap between germline ends came to 14 bases. This CDR3 spans 14 amino acids. Germline CDR1 MNHNS, CDR2 SASEGT. Since all of the isolated RNA was reverse transcribed, expressed TCRB transcripts were what got sequenced. Data came from immunoSEQ multiplex PCR; TCRdb stores just in-frame clones and leaves some out. The sample contains hundreds of thousands of clones, 10% to 15% of which appear only once. Every participating donor gave one draw, a heparinised blood sample averaging roughly 100 mL. This sequence originates from a man between 18 and 29 years old with type 1 diabetes. The chain carries TRBV6-1 and TRBJ1-3; D perhaps matches TRBD1 (5 bases). The specimen was naive CD4+ T cells from blood. The DNA for the CDR3 is TGTGCCAGCAGTGGTGGGACCGGCTGGAACACCATATATTTT. It is translated as CASSGGTGWNTIYF.